These 22 T cell receptor beta chains were sequenced from one sample in a study of T cell changes during pregnancy in multiple sclerosis (dated by TCRdb to between 2018 and 2021). Receptor libraries were prepared by the immunoSEQ multiplex PCR assay. In its TCRdb copy, this immuneACCESS table keeps in-frame sequences only and misses some clones. Where compared with another copy, unresolved V genes explain less than half of these, and the others have no known cause. Present in this sample are approximately 110,000 clones, 92% of which were seen just once. The top ten hold less than 2% of the sample. The source was peripheral blood, collected in the third trimester of pregnancy. Receptor source: a female donor with multiple sclerosis, enrolled in a pregnancy study.

The gene calls are TRBV9 and TRBJ2-2; D remains unclear. Germline values: CDR1 SGDLS, CDR2 YYNGEE. The V gene lost 2 bases and the J gene lost 4 bases, with 6 bases spanning the gap. There are 13 residues in the CDR3. CDR3 amino acids: CASSVGSTGELFF. The CDR3 bases are TGTGCCAGCAGCGTGGGCAGCACCGGGGAGCTGTTTTTT. Looking up the rest from reference TRBV9 and TRBJ2-2 gives the full variable domain: DSGVTQTPKHLITATGQRVTLRCSPRSGDLSVYWYQQSLDQGLQFLIQYYNGEERAKGNILERFSAQQFPDLHSELNLSSLELGDSALYFCASSVGSTGELFFGEGSRLTVL.

The rearrangement links TRBV30 to TRBJ2-3; D gene unclear. V lost 5 bases to trimming and J lost 5 bases, with 14 bases between them. Germline loops: CDR1 GTSNPN, CDR2 SVGIG (reference sequence). CDR3 length: 13 residues. Written as DNA, the CDR3 is TGTGCCTGGGAGCTTAGTCAATTAGATACGCAGTATTTT. It yields the protein CAWELSQLDTQYF.

The gene calls are TRBV11-2 and TRBJ2-7, with 9 bases that match TRBD1. CDR3 length: 14 amino acids. The ends lost 2 bases at V and 5 bases at J; junction bases unmatched: 4. Germline values: CDR1 SGHAT, CDR2 FQNNGV. The CDR3 loop is CASSLRGQGHEQYF. The CDR3 nucleotides read TGTGCCAGCAGCTTAAGGGGACAGGGCCACGAGCAGTACTTC.

V gene TRBV11-3 combines with J gene TRBJ2-1; D not certain. V was clipped by 5 bases and J by 6 bases, with 11 bases between them. CDR1 SGHNT and CDR2 YENEEA come from the germline V gene. This CDR3 contains 13 residues. CDR3 protein: CASSPPSVNEQFF. CDR3 DNA sequence: TGTGCCAGCAGCCCGCCGTCGGTCAATGAGCAGTTCTTC. The variable domain in full, with the rest retrieved from reference TRBV11-3 and TRBJ2-1, is EAGVVQSPRYKIIEKKQPVAFWCNPISGHNTLYWYLQNLGQGPELLIRYENEEAVDDSQLPKDRFSAERLKGVDSTLKIQPAELGDSAVYLCASSPPSVNEQFFGPGTRLTVL.

This clone occurred a few times. This sequence joins TRBV10-3 and TRBJ1-3; D may be TRBD1 (6 bases). Trimming stripped 7 bases from V and 0 bases from J, with 10 bases between. In germline, CDR1 is ENHRY, CDR2 SYGVKD. CDR3 length equals 14 residues. Written as DNA, the CDR3 is TGTGCCATCAAGGACAGCCTCTCTGGAAACACCATATATTTT. Encoded protein: CAIKDSLSGNTIYF.

The rearrangement links TRBV15 to TRBJ2-5; 7 bases agree with TRBD1. The J call is uncertain, as TRBJ2-7 better fits the DNA end. CDR1 and CDR2 from the germline V gene are LNHNV and YYDKDF (reference sequence). This CDR3 comprises 14 residues. The CDR3 DNA follows: TGTGCCACCAGCCCCGGGACAGCAGCATACGAGCAGTACTTC. Protein product: CATSPGTAAYEQYF.

The V gene is TRBV18, the J gene TRBJ2-7, with a tentative D call TRBD1 (5 bases). CDR1 is KGHSH and CDR2 is LQKENI in the germline V gene. V lost 5 bases and J lost 2, with 13 bases in between. The CDR3 length is 14 residues. For the CDR3, the DNA is TGTGCCAGCTCAACCAACGACAGAGCCTACGAGCAGTACTTC. This sequence encodes CASSTNDRAYEQYF.

The CDR3 DNA sequence: TGTGCCAGCAGTGGTAGGGAGCGGGTCCAAGAGACCCAGTACTTC. As protein: CASSGRERVQETQYF. The chain links TRBV2 to TRBJ2-5, with a tentative D call TRBD2 (6 bases). V dropped 4 bases and J dropped 1 base, with 13 bases sitting between them. The length of the CDR3 is 15 residues. The germline CDR1 and CDR2 sequences are SNHLY and FYNNEI.

This rearrangement joins TRBV29-1 to TRBJ1-2; 7 bases line up with TRBD1. The length of the CDR3 is 13 residues. CDR1 is SQVTM and CDR2 is ANQGSEA in the germline V gene. Unmatched junction bases numbered 9, after V lost 7 bases and J lost 4 bases. CDR3 amino acids: CSAATGPFYGYTF. The CDR3 DNA reads as TGCAGCGCCGCGACAGGGCCATTCTATGGCTACACCTTC.

The chain recombines TRBV7-3 with TRBJ1-1; tentatively, D is TRBD1 (6 bases). Germline-derived CDR1 and CDR2 are SGHTA and FQGTGA. V was trimmed by 5 bases and J by 5 bases, leaving 12 bases between them. CDR3 size: 13 residues. CDR3 DNA: TGTGCCAGCAGCCCCCAGAGGGGGACTGAAGCTTTCTTT. Its protein product is CASSPQRGTEAFF. Full variable domain (missing parts from reference TRBV7-3 and TRBJ1-1): GAGVSQTPSNKVTEKGKYVELRCDPISGHTALYWYRQSLGQGPEFLIYFQGTGAADDSGLPNDRFFAVRPEGSVSTLKIQRTERGDSAVYLCASSPQRGTEAFFGQGTRLTVV.

The J gene is TRBJ1-3, the V gene TRBV13, with D unclear. Germline loops: CDR1 PRHDT, CDR2 FYEKMQ (reference sequence). This CDR3 is built from 16 residues. V lost 7 bases and J lost 0, with 16 bases in between. CDR3 nucleotide sequence: TGTGCCAGCATCCCCTCAACTACGAGCTCTGGAAACACCATATATTTT. Its protein is CASIPSTTSSGNTIYF. The whole variable domain, filled in from reference TRBV13 and TRBJ1-3, reads AAGVIQSPRHLIKEKRETATLKCYPIPRHDTVYWYQQGPGQDPQFLISFYEKMQSDKGSIPDRFSAQQFSDYHSELNMSSLELGDSALYFCASIPSTTSSGNTIYFGEGSWLTVV.

The chain carries TRBV11-2 and TRBJ2-2; D is perhaps TRBD1 (6 bases). The CDR3 length is 16 residues. V lost 2 bases to trimming and J lost 5 bases, with 15 bases between them. In germline, CDR1 is SGHAT, CDR2 FQNNGV. For the CDR3, the DNA is TGTGCCAGCAGCTTAATTGGCAGGGGAGTTACCGGGGAGCTGTTTTTT. This sequence encodes CASSLIGRGVTGELFF.

The V and J genes are TRBV5-1 and TRBJ2-5; a weak D match, TRBD2 (6 bases). CDR1 SGHRS and CDR2 YFSETQ come from the germline V gene. The CDR3 spans 16 residues. Trimming removed 0 bases at V and 1 base at J, with 13 bases between. The CDR3 DNA sequence: TGCGCCAGCAGCTTGGTAGCGGTTGCCGGCCAAGAGACCCAGTACTTC. It specifies CASSLVAVAGQETQYF. The full variable domain, its missing parts supplied by reference TRBV5-1 and TRBJ2-5, is KAGVTQTPRYLIKTRGQQVTLSCSPISGHRSVSWYQQTPGQGLQFLFEYFSETQRNKGNFPGRFSGRQFSNSRSEMNVSTLELGDSALYLCASSLVAVAGQETQYFGPGTRLLVL.

CDR3 coding DNA: TGCGCCAGCAGCTTGCCCCCTAACCCACAGGGTTCGGGGGCCAACGTCCTGACTTTC. It encodes CASSLPPNPQGSGANVLTF. The rearrangement links TRBV5-1 to TRBJ2-6; a possible D gene is TRBD1 (6 bases). CDR1 is SGHRS and CDR2 is YFSETQ in the germline V gene. The CDR3 is made up of 19 amino acids. The germline V and J ends were trimmed by 1 base and 4 bases, with 21 bases remaining between them.

This chain joins TRBV28 and TRBJ2-6; the match to TRBD1 covers 10 bases. The CDR3 loop spans 17 amino acids. CDR1 MDHEN and CDR2 SYDVKM come from the germline V gene. V gave up 10 bases and J gave up 3 bases; unmatched junction bases: 12. The chain's CDR3 is CATRTGQGSFGANVLTF. The DNA for the CDR3 is TGTGCCACCCGTACGGGACAGGGGTCTTTTGGGGCCAACGTCCTGACTTTC.

The rearrangement joins TRBV6-1 to TRBJ2-3; 9 nucleotides match TRBD2. V trimming: 4 bases; J trimming: 2 bases; junction bases outside the gene matches: 7. The CDR3 extends over 16 amino acids. Germline values: CDR1 MNHNS, CDR2 SASEGT. Here the CDR3 reads CASSASLAGFTDTQYF. The CDR3 DNA is TGTGCCAGCAGTGCTTCCCTAGCGGGGTTCACAGATACGCAGTATTTT.

This chain connects TRBV19 to TRBJ1-2, with a weak D call TRBD1 (5 bases). Germline lookup yields CDR1 LNHDA and CDR2 SQIVND (reference sequence). The ends were cut back, 5 bases at V and 0 bases at J, with 16 bases in the middle. This CDR3 is 16 amino acids long. CDR3 nucleotide sequence: TGTGCCAGTAGTCCAAGACAGCTCCCCCCTAACTATGGCTACACCTTC. Amino acids: CASSPRQLPPNYGYTF.

The chain recombines TRBV27 with TRBJ1-2, with D perhaps TRBD1 (6 bases). CDR1 and CDR2 from the germline V gene are MNHEY and SMNVEV (reference sequence). Trimming left V 5 bases short and J 2 bases short, with 12 bases between. This CDR3 comprises 14 residues. Here the CDR3 reads CASSTRQANYGYTF. The CDR3 DNA reads as TGTGCCAGCAGTACCCGACAGGCCAACTATGGCTACACCTTC.

The chain carries TRBV9 and TRBJ1-1, with D possibly being TRBD1 (5 bases). Trimming removed 6 bases at V and 2 bases at J, with 14 bases between. CDR1 is SGDLS, CDR2 YYNGEE, per germline. The CDR3 sequence is 14 residues long. The CDR3 protein is CASTFLGPNTEAFF. As DNA, the CDR3 is TGTGCCAGCACCTTTCTGGGGCCCAACACTGAAGCTTTCTTT.

The V call is TRBV5-6, the J call TRBJ2-7; a possible D gene is TRBD2 (5 bases). The length of the CDR3 is 14 residues. The V end was cut by 0 bases, the J end by 4 bases, with 11 bases between. Germline CDR1 SGHDT, CDR2 YYEEEE. CDR3 protein: CASSLGTGPYEQYF. The CDR3 nucleotides are TGTGCCAGCAGCTTGGGGACTGGCCCGTACGAGCAGTACTTC.

V gene TRBV25-1 combines with J gene TRBJ1-1; perhaps TRBD1 as D (6 bases). This CDR3 has 13 residues. Germline loops: CDR1 MGHDK, CDR2 SYGVNS. The V end was cut by 5 bases, the J end by 3 bases, with 10 bases between. The CDR3 nucleotides are TGTGCCAGCAGTATCTCAGGGGACACTGAAGCTTTCTTT. Residues: CASSISGDTEAFF.

The genes are TRBV19 and TRBJ2-1; weak D call: TRBD2 (6 bases). Trimming took 3 bases from V and 5 from J, leaving 11 bases between them. Germline V lookup: CDR1 LNHDA, CDR2 SQIVND (reference sequence). This CDR3 comprises 14 residues. The CDR3 reads CASSIERVNNEQFF. DNA for the CDR3: TGTGCCAGTAGTATCGAGCGGGTAAACAATGAGCAGTTCTTC.